The rows below give T cell receptor beta chains drawn from one sample of a study of human T cells and chemical hapten exposure. TCRdb called the RACE reads again in MiXCR, with one record for every CDR3 protein. Found here are about 120,000 distinct CDR3 sequences, about 12% of them singletons; the top ten hold about 1.4%. This specimen was whole blood, taken in connection with sensitization to the hapten diphenylcyclopropenone (DPC). The source of these receptors is a woman aged 45-65 years with alopecia areata. Some clones in this sample may be carry-over from other donors' samples. CDR3s include the opening cysteine and the closing phenylalanine or tryptophan. D genes are given only for firm matches. Rows may omit the clone size; those that give it use once, few, many or a size class.

d_gene	v_gene	j_gene	abundance	CDR3aa	CDR3nt
NA	TRBV7-6	TRBJ2-1	NA	CASAEAAGTGNEQFF	TGTGCCAGCGCGGAAGCAGCGGGTACGGGGAATGAGCAGTTCTTC
NA	TRBV20-1	TRBJ2-5	many	CSARRGETQYF	TGCAGTGCACGACGGGGAGAGACCCAGTACTTC
NA	TRBV28	TRBJ2-4	many	CASSSGTSVYENIQYF	TGTGCCAGCAGTTCCGGGACTTCAGTGTACGAAAACATTCAGTACTTC
TRBD2	TRBV28	TRBJ2-7	many	CASSPGGFPHEQYF	TGTGCCAGCAGCCCGGGGGGTTTCCCCCACGAGCAGTACTTC
TRBD1	TRBV28	TRBJ2-7	NA	CASSRQGPISYEQYF	TGTGCCAGCAGTCGACAGGGGCCAATCTCCTACGAGCAGTACTTC
NA	TRBV5-5	TRBJ2-3	few	CASSLGRTGSTDTQYF	TGTGCCAGCAGCTTGGGGCGAACAGGGAGCACAGATACGCAGTATTTT
NA	TRBV18	TRBJ2-3	NA	CASSPGFPDTQYF	TGTGCCAGCTCACCTGGTTTTCCAGATACGCAGTATTTT
NA	TRBV28	TRBJ2-6	few	CASVFSGANVLTF	TGTGCCAGCGTGTTTTCTGGGGCCAACGTCCTGACTTTC
NA	TRBV2	TRBJ1-5	many	CASGLRGNQPQHF	TGTGCCAGTGGCCTTCGGGGCAATCAGCCCCAGCATTTT
NA	TRBV27	TRBJ2-5	NA	CASSLDQAQETQYF	TGTGCCAGCAGTCTGGACCAAGCGCAAGAGACCCAGTACTTC
TRBD1	TRBV25-1	TRBJ1-1	few	CASSARRGRSTEAFF	TGTGCCAGCAGTGCCCGCAGGGGGCGGAGCACTGAAGCTTTCTTT
TRBD1	TRBV29-1	TRBJ2-7	few	CSVRQGPEWDEQYF	TGCAGCGTCCGACAGGGCCCGGAGTGGGACGAGCAGTACTTC
TRBD1	TRBV19	TRBJ2-3	NA	CASSLTTGGVTDTQYF	TGTGCCAGTAGTCTGACGACAGGGGGTGTTACAGATACGCAGTATTTT
NA	TRBV28	TRBJ1-5	few	CASRRPGGNQPQHF	TGTGCCAGCCGCCGGCCGGGTGGCAATCAGCCCCAGCATTTT
NA	TRBV5-1	TRBJ2-5	NA	CASSLLGERIETQYF	TGCGCCAGCAGCTTGCTCGGAGAGCGGATAGAGACCCAGTACTTC
NA	TRBV29-1	TRBJ1-1	NA	CSVGTQLEAFF	TGCAGCGTAGGGACACAGCTCGAAGCTTTCTTT
NA	TRBV5-1	TRBJ2-1	NA	CASRAISEQFF	TGCGCCAGCAGAGCCATTAGTGAGCAGTTCTTC
NA	TRBV25-1	TRBJ1-2	NA	CASSAQAEGYGYTF	TGTGCCAGCAGTGCGCAGGCAGAGGGCTATGGCTACACCTTC
NA	TRBV12-3/TRBV12-4	TRBJ2-4	NA	CASSSHRGQGNIQYF	TGTGCCAGCAGTTCCCATAGGGGTCAGGGGAACATTCAGTACTTC
NA	TRBV28	TRBJ1-2	NA	CASSLGPTGIGYTF	TGTGCCAGCAGTTTAGGCCCGACAGGAATCGGCTACACCTTC
NA	TRBV28	TRBJ1-1	many	CASSLPTGNRGTEAFF	TGTGCCAGCAGTCTTCCTACAGGGAACAGAGGGACTGAAGCTTTCTTT
NA	TRBV29-1	TRBJ1-1	many	CSVGEDYTEAFF	TGCAGCGTTGGAGAGGACTACACTGAAGCTTTCTTT
TRBD2	TRBV7-2	TRBJ2-7	NA	CASSSTSALSYEQYF	TGTGCCAGCAGCTCTACTAGCGCCCTCTCCTACGAGCAGTACTTC
NA	TRBV6-5	TRBJ1-1	many	CASSYSYSNTEAFF	TGTGCCAGCAGTTACTCCTACTCGAACACTGAAGCTTTCTTT
NA	TRBV5-5	TRBJ1-1	many	CASSFRPQGMNTEAFF	TGTGCCAGCAGCTTCCGACCACAGGGAATGAACACTGAAGCTTTCTTT